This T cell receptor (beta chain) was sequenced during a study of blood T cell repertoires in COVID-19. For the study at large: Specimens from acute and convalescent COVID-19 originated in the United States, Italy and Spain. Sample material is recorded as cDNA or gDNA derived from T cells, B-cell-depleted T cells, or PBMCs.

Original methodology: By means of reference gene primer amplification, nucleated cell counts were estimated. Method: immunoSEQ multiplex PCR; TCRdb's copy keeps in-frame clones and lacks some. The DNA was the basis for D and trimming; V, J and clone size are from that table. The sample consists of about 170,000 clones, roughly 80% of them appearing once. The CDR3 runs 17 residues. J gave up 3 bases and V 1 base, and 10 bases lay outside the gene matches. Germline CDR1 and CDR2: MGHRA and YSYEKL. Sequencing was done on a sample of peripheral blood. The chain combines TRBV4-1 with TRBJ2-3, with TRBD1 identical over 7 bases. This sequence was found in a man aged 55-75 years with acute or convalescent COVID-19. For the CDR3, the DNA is TGCGCCAGCAGCCAAGGAACCTGGTCAGGGGGAACAGATACGCAGTATTTT. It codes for CASSQGTWSGGTDTQYF.